This TCR beta chain was profiled in a study of beta chain features in type 1 diabetes. General study results and limits: Relative to healthy donors, patients appeared to have naive, central memory and Treg TCRB repertoires that were more similar.

The sequenced template was cDNA made from the entire isolated RNA. The table came from immunoSEQ multiplex PCR; TCRdb's copy has only in-frame clones and leaves some out. The sample yields hundreds of thousands of clones, roughly 16% seen once. This clone appeared a few times. Its target is not known. V lost 1 base and J lost 0, with 9 bases in between. The length of the CDR3 is 15 residues. CDR1 and CDR2 (germline): LGHNA, YNFKEQ. Sequences were obtained from naive CD4+ T cells from blood. V usage is TRBV4-2 and J usage is TRBJ1-1; D ambiguous. This TCR came from a man younger than 35 in good health. Here the CDR3 reads CASSQVRHMNTEAFF. DNA of the CDR3: TGTGCCAGCAGCCAAGTACGGCACATGAACACTGAAGCTTTCTTT.